Listed below are T cell receptor beta chains from one sample, sequenced in a study of blood T cell repertoires in COVID-19. The data were produced by immunoSEQ multiplex PCR, yet TCRdb's version contains in-frame clones alone and is incomplete. The sample records around 250,000 clones, roughly 80% being singletons. The sequencing sample was made of peripheral blood. These receptors came from a man aged 45-65 years with active or convalescent COVID-19. Both conserved end residues are part of each CDR3. D genes are given only for firm matches. Expanded clones get a size class; other rows say once, few or many, or leave the size out.

D gene	V gene	clone size	J gene	CDR3 protein	CDR3 DNA
NA	TRBV9	few	TRBJ1-2	CASSPASNYGYTF	TGTGCCAGCAGCCCTGCGAGTAACTATGGCTACACCTTC
TRBD1	TRBV2	once	TRBJ1-1	CASSEPTGLNTEAFF	TGTGCCAGCAGTGAACCGACAGGGCTGAACACTGAAGCTTTCTTT
NA	TRBV29-1	NA	TRBJ1-1	CSVAGIWGTEAFF	TGCAGCGTGGCAGGGATTTGGGGAACTGAAGCTTTCTTT
NA	TRBV6-5	NA	TRBJ2-7	CASSDSGLAYEQYF	TGTGCCAGCAGTGACTCGGGACTGGCCTACGAGCAGTACTTC
NA	TRBV18	NA	TRBJ1-3	CASSPPAGSGNTIYF	TGTGCCAGCTCACCACCGGCGGGCTCTGGAAACACCATATATTTT
NA	TRBV6-6	NA	TRBJ1-6	CASTLGGGVGNSPLHF	TGTGCCAGCACCCTAGGGGGGGGCGTGGGTAATTCACCCCTCCACTTT
NA	TRBV10-3	NA	TRBJ1-5	CAINEQGPGNQPQHF	TGTGCCATCAACGAACAGGGTCCGGGCAATCAGCCCCAGCATTTT
TRBD1	TRBV19	NA	TRBJ2-6	CASSIGTGNSGANVLTF	TGTGCCAGTAGTATCGGGACAGGAAACTCTGGGGCCAACGTCCTGACTTTC
TRBD1	TRBV5-5	NA	TRBJ1-6	CASSPQPGQGRNSPLHF	TGTGCCAGCAGCCCCCAACCGGGACAGGGAAGAAATTCACCCCTCCACTTT
NA	TRBV2	NA	TRBJ2-6	CASSDGGSGANVLTF	TGTGCCAGCAGTGACGGGGGCTCTGGGGCCAACGTCCTGACTTTC
NA	TRBV5-1	NA	TRBJ2-2	CASSETGQMNTGELFF	TGCGCCAGCAGCGAGACTGGACAGATGAACACCGGGGAGCTGTTTTTT
NA	TRBV5-1	NA	TRBJ2-3	CASSLMRQGISQDTQYF	TGCGCCAGCAGCTTAATGAGGCAGGGCATTTCCCAAGATACGCAGTATTTT
NA	TRBV7-2	NA	TRBJ2-7	CASREAYEQYF	TGTGCCAGCAGGGAGGCCTACGAGCAGTACTTC
NA	TRBV9	NA	TRBJ2-1	CASSQDNEQFF	TGTGCCAGCAGCCAGGACAATGAGCAGTTCTTC
NA	TRBV7-9	NA	TRBJ2-5	CASSLWQQETQYF	TGTGCCAGCAGCTTATGGCAGCAAGAGACCCAGTACTTC
TRBD1	TRBV3-1/TRBV3-2	NA	TRBJ1-1	CASSRPDRDNTEAFF	TGTGCCAGCAGTCGCCCGGACAGGGACAACACTGAAGCTTTCTTT
NA	TRBV7-8	NA	TRBJ2-5	CASSLAGGQETQYF	TGTGCCAGCAGCTTAGCAGGCGGCCAAGAGACCCAGTACTTC
TRBD1	TRBV30	NA	TRBJ2-7	CAWSRQGPVYEQYF	TGTGCCTGGAGTAGACAGGGCCCCGTTTACGAGCAGTACTTC
TRBD1	TRBV6-5	NA	TRBJ1-1	CASSPGTVTEAFF	TGTGCCAGCAGTCCCGGGACAGTCACTGAAGCTTTCTTT
TRBD1	TRBV11-1	once	TRBJ2-2	CASSLGQGANTGELFF	TGTGCCAGCAGCCTCGGACAGGGCGCGAACACCGGGGAGCTGTTTTTT
NA	TRBV6-4	NA	TRBJ1-5	CASSDRGTHQPQHF	TGTGCCAGCAGTGACAGGGGGACCCATCAGCCCCAGCATTTT
TRBD2	TRBV6-5	NA	TRBJ2-3	CASLGASGGTDTQYF	TGTGCCAGCCTTGGGGCGAGCGGGGGGACAGATACGCAGTATTTT
NA	TRBV5-6	NA	TRBJ1-1	CASSLSSDRPGVGAFF	TGTGCCAGCAGCTTGTCCTCGGATCGACCGGGGGTTGGAGCTTTCTTT
TRBD1	TRBV30	few	TRBJ1-3	CASLPAGGGNTIYF	TGTGCCTCCCTCCCGGCAGGGGGTGGAAACACCATATATTTT
NA	TRBV7-2	NA	TRBJ1-1	CASSLGRGNTEAFF	TGTGCCAGCAGCTTAGGACGAGGGAACACTGAAGCTTTCTTT
TRBD1	TRBV16	NA	TRBJ2-7	CASSQPGGQGYEQYF	TGTGCCAGCAGCCAGCCTGGGGGACAGGGCTACGAGCAGTACTTC
TRBD1	TRBV5-1	NA	TRBJ1-2	CASRLFDREVYGYTF	TGCGCCAGCAGGTTATTCGACAGGGAAGTCTATGGCTACACCTTC
NA	TRBV5-8	once	TRBJ1-5	CASSLGDVDYQPQHF	TGTGCCAGCAGCTTGGGTGATGTAGATTATCAGCCCCAGCATTTT
NA	TRBV7-9	NA	TRBJ1-2	CASSFNEVSAGYTF	TGTGCCAGCAGCTTTAATGAGGTCTCGGCTGGCTACACCTTC
NA	TRBV27	NA	TRBJ2-3	CASSPAGRVTDTQYF	TGTGCCAGCAGTCCGGCGGGGAGAGTCACAGATACGCAGTATTTT
TRBD1	TRBV5-6	NA	TRBJ2-2	CASSHRGPSRTGELFF	TGTGCCAGCTCACACAGGGGCCCCAGTAGAACCGGGGAGCTGTTTTTT
TRBD1	TRBV28	NA	TRBJ1-2	CASLMRTGGGYTF	TGTGCCAGCTTAATGAGGACAGGGGGCGGCTACACCTTC
TRBD1	TRBV7-2	once	TRBJ1-3	CASRGDRGSGNTIYF	TGTGCCAGCAGAGGCGACAGGGGTTCTGGAAACACCATATATTTT
TRBD2	TRBV11-2	NA	TRBJ2-2	CASSRWSGGTGELFF	TGTGCCAGCAGCCGCTGGAGCGGGGGGACCGGGGAGCTGTTTTTT
NA	TRBV4-2	NA	TRBJ2-4	CASSQEGSGIQYF	TGTGCCAGCAGCCAAGAGGGCTCAGGCATTCAGTACTTC
NA	TRBV14	NA	TRBJ1-1	CASSPKLGTEAFF	TGTGCCAGCAGCCCCAAGCTCGGTACTGAAGCTTTCTTT
NA	TRBV5-6	once	TRBJ1-3	CASSPTFRGNTIYF	TGTGCCAGCAGCCCCACGTTCCGGGGAAACACCATATATTTT
TRBD1	TRBV6-5	NA	TRBJ1-1	CASSSRQGARTEAFF	TGTGCCAGCAGTAGTAGACAGGGGGCGCGCACTGAAGCTTTCTTT
TRBD1	TRBV19	NA	TRBJ1-2	CASKRQGGGYTF	TGTGCCAGCAAGCGACAGGGAGGTGGCTACACCTTC
NA	TRBV7-2	NA	TRBJ1-2	CASSSRGGYGYTF	TGTGCCAGCAGTTCAAGGGGGGGGTATGGCTACACCTTC
NA	TRBV24-1	NA	TRBJ1-3	CATSDLAESSGNTIYF	TGTGCCACCAGTGATTTGGCGGAGAGCTCTGGAAACACCATATATTTT
NA	TRBV25-1	NA	TRBJ1-2	CASSLTGGDYGYTF	TGTGCCAGCAGTTTGACGGGAGGTGACTATGGCTACACCTTC
TRBD1	TRBV28	few	TRBJ1-2	CASSSTGYGYTF	TGTGCCAGCAGTTCGACAGGGTATGGCTACACCTTC
NA	TRBV7-9	NA	TRBJ1-6	CASSSGQTDGYNSPLHF	TGTGCCAGCAGCTCCGGACAGACCGATGGATATAATTCACCCCTCCACTTT
TRBD2	TRBV6-4	NA	TRBJ2-3	CASSPLAGGADTQYF	TGTGCCAGCAGTCCCCTTGCGGGGGGGGCAGATACGCAGTATTTT